This T cell receptor (beta chain) emerged from a study of cytomegalovirus exposure and HLA in healthy donors. Overall study results and limits: By a later analysis, the bulk of CMV-associated TCR beta chains appeared HLA-restricted. Common viral pathogens were later found to be apparently linked to several of the most significant clusters. A later look showed TCR association rates differing by HLA locus, highest for DRB1 and lowest for HLA-C.

Trimming left V 0 bases short and J 5 bases short, with 14 bases between. Per the germline V gene, CDR1 is GTSNPN and CDR2 is SVGIG (reference sequence). The CDR3 sequence is 14 residues long. A word on this clone: Its matching antigen is unknown.

Primers included in the PCR were 60 Vbeta and 13 Jbeta primers. Profiled with immunoSEQ multiplex PCR; TCRdb holds only in-frame clones, not every one. This table holds about 120,000 clones, about 10% found once. Sequencing input: PBMCs. The chain employs TRBV30 and TRBJ2-7; maybe TRBD1 (5 bases). This receptor was taken from a man in his thirties or forties in good health and CMV-seronegative. The CDR3 DNA is TGTGCCTGGAGTGTGACGGCAGGGTCCCACGAGCAGTACTTC. The encoded protein is CAWSVTAGSHEQYF.